This TCR beta chain stems from a study of CD8 T cells in Susac syndrome (dated by TCRdb to the late 2010s). Study-level background: Of the Susac syndrome patients who were sequenced, eight or nine were in clinical remission while about six had clinically active disease. The clonality of the CD8+ T cell repertoire was compared across around twelve healthy donors, around 14 Susac syndrome patients and under 18 multiple sclerosis patients. Repertoire sequencing was used to test whether CD8+ T cell activation and differentiation in Susac syndrome was antigen driven. At blood withdrawal, Susac syndrome patients were either therapy-naive, taking corticosteroids (in some cases with IVIg as well), or taking IVIg alone. Paper-wide results and their limitations: CD8+ repertoires in Susac syndrome showed clonal expansion, which was highest in CD8+ TEMRA cells and was greater in clinically active patients than in remitting patients. Sixteen and five Susac-specific public clones were found in the total CD8+ and CD8+ TEMRA repertoires, respectively. The number of individuals in the TCR sequencing and HLA analysis was recognized as being relatively small.

Trimming at the junction amounts to 2 bases on V and 5 bases on J, and the germline ends lie 22 bases apart. Based on the germline V gene, the CDR1 and CDR2 sequences are SGDLS and YYNGEE. Including cysteine and phenylalanine, the CDR3 has 17 amino acids. The only DNA kept is the CDR3, 51 bases in frame from the first base. Notes on this clonotype: The target of this receptor is not known. One base away there is no much larger clone; base qualities are not given.

High-throughput TCR beta sequencing profiled peripheral blood CD8+ and CD4+ T cells from healthy donors, Susac syndrome patients and multiple sclerosis patients. The Susac syndrome patients fulfilled recently defined diagnostic criteria for definite or probable disease. CD8+ TEMRA cells were enriched by FACS, while bulk CD8+ and CD4+ T cells were purified by magnetic negative isolation. Blood was collected in EDTA tubes and processed within 24 hours, with PBMCs isolated through density gradient centrifugation. PBMCs intended for TCR sequencing were cryopreserved in liquid nitrogen and were subsequently thawed in a 37 degrees C water bath. The sorted or isolated CD4+, CD8+ and CD8+ TEMRA cells reached a purity of at least 90%. RNA was extracted using the RNeasy kit, and about 0.5 to 1 microgram was reverse transcribed with random hexamers. The immunoSEQ multiplex PCR assay, covering 54 Vbeta and 13 Jbeta segments, was used to amplify TCR beta CDR3 regions. Bias from PCR amplification was corrected by using a synthetic template baseline for primer optimization and for computational correction. The published analysis was carried out like this. Only productive sequences were kept, with reads annotated to V, D and J genes according to IMGT and analyzed in immunoSEQ Analyzer. To calculate clonality, Shannon entropy was normalized by log2 of the number of productive unique sequences and then subtracted from one. For each patient and control, public and private clones were evaluated among the 100 most prevalent clones. Clones were defined as Susac-specific if absent from the healthy and MS cohorts, from more than 900 published viral clones and from other ImmuneACCESS disease sequences. TCRdb ran its own pipeline on the public reads, namely fastp trimming at Q25 and MiXCR clone calling, and kept in-frame beta chains. Rows with a matching CDR3 protein are joined into one entry that keeps the most common DNA and genes. These V and J calls rely on TCRdb rather than the paper's analysis. The sample includes around 170,000 distinct CDR3 sequences, with roughly 94% observed a single time. Of the sample, about 0.15% falls within the top ten clones.

The rearrangement joined TRBV9 to TRBJ2-5, with the D gene not confidently named. This receptor was obtained from a human donor with Susac syndrome. Sequenced: CD8+ T cells from PBMCs. The nucleotide sequence is given as TGTGCCAGCAGCGTGGACCCACCGGGTGGTCTGCGTGAGACCCAGTACTTC. Its protein product is CASSVDPPGGLRETQYF.